This entry lists 24 T cell receptor beta chains sequenced from one sample in a study of cytomegalovirus exposure and HLA in healthy donors. This table comes from immunoSEQ multiplex PCR, and its TCRdb copy is limited to in-frame clones, with some not included. Of 90,000 or so clones in the sample, roughly 85% were seen once. Sequenced material: PBMCs. These receptors all stem from a man between 18 and 35 years old in good health and CMV-seropositive.

The chain is built from TRBV1 and TRBJ2-7; the tabulated D call, TRBD1, remains unverified against the DNA. TRBV1 is flagged as a pseudogene. This CDR3 is 16 amino acids long. The CDR3 sequence: CTSSQRHDRGLAEQYF. The CDR3 DNA reads TGCACCAGCAGCCAAAGACACGACAGGGGTTTGGCCGAGCAGTACTTC.

The V gene is TRBV2, the J gene TRBJ1-5; TRBD1 is a possible D gene (5 bases). Germline V lookup: CDR1 SNHLY, CDR2 FYNNEI. This CDR3 is 14 amino acids long. V shed 5 bases and J shed 2 bases, with 10 bases lying between them. The CDR3 here is CASSRQGGNQPQHF. The CDR3, as DNA: TGTGCCAGCAGTAGGCAGGGTGGCAATCAGCCCCAGCATTTT.

V gene TRBV11-2 combines with J gene TRBJ2-1, with 9 bases aligning to TRBD1. V dropped 9 bases and J dropped 7; count of bases not matched to a gene: 16. CDR3 size: 16 residues. Germline lookup yields CDR1 SGHAT and CDR2 FQNNGV. The CDR3 bases are TGTGCCAGTTTGGGGGCTACAGGGGGCGAGGGTAATGAGCAGTTCTTC. This translates into CASLGATGGEGNEQFF.

J is TRBJ2-6 and V is TRBV5-1; D might be TRBD1 (5 bases). The CDR3 loop spans 17 amino acids. V lost 0 bases and J 10 bases, leaving 20 bases between the germline ends. Germline CDR1 reads SGHRS; CDR2 reads YFSETQ. CDR3 DNA sequence: TGCGCCAGCAGCTTGGGACAGTATAAAGCTGTTGAAAACGTCCTGACTTTC. Translation: CASSLGQYKAVENVLTF.

V usage is TRBV11-2 and J usage is TRBJ2-5; 9 nucleotides match TRBD1. After removal of 6 bases from V and 5 bases from J, the junction contained 4 bases not matched to a gene. The CDR3 covers 13 residues. From germline, CDR1 is SGHAT and CDR2 FQNNGV. The CDR3 sequence: CASRGQGWETQYF. As DNA, the CDR3 is TGTGCCAGCAGGGGACAGGGTTGGGAGACCCAGTACTTC.

The chain combines TRBV4-2 with TRBJ2-7; 8 bases match TRBD2. This CDR3 has 15 amino acids. In germline, CDR1 is LGHNA, CDR2 YNFKEQ. V lost 4 bases and J lost 4; bases outside the gene matches: 9. Here the CDR3 DNA reads TGTGCCAGCAGCCGGGAGCGGGAGCCAGGATACGAGCAGTACTTC. Protein product: CASSREREPGYEQYF.

This rearrangement joins TRBV5-6 to TRBJ1-3; the D gene is possibly TRBD1 (5 bases). Trimming pared 4 bases from V and 0 bases from J, leaving 17 bases between. The CDR3 contains 17 residues. Germline V CDR1 and CDR2: SGHDT, YYEEEE. The CDR3 loop reads CASSLILDSLSGNTIYF. As DNA, the CDR3 is TGTGCCAGCAGCCTAATACTCGACAGCCTCTCTGGAAACACCATATATTTT. The whole variable domain, filled in from reference TRBV5-6 and TRBJ1-3, reads DAGVTQSPTHLIKTRGQQVTLRCSPKSGHDTVSWYQQALGQGPQFIFQYYEEEERQRGNFPDRFSGHQFPNYSSELNVNALLLGDSALYLCASSLILDSLSGNTIYFGEGSWLTVV.

The chain joins TRBV29-1 to TRBJ2-3; the match to TRBD1 covers 10 bases. CDR1 is SQVTM and CDR2 is ANQGSEA in the germline V gene. Unmatched junction bases numbered 4, after V lost 4 bases and J lost 3 bases. There are 14 residues in the CDR3. DNA for the CDR3: TGCAGCGTTGGAGACAGGGGGCGTACAGATACGCAGTATTTT. Translation: CSVGDRGRTDTQYF.

The chain couples TRBV2 to TRBJ2-1; 11 nucleotides line up with TRBD2. CDR1 and CDR2 from the germline V gene are SNHLY and FYNNEI. The CDR3 has 15 residues. J was trimmed by 9 bases and V by 3 bases; bases with no gene match: 7. The CDR3 DNA reads TGTGCCAGCAGTGATTTAGCGGGAGGGCGTGGTGAGCAGTTCTTC. Translation: CASSDLAGGRGEQFF.

This sequence joins TRBV27 and TRBJ2-3; possible D gene TRBD2, 6 bases. CDR3 length equals 16 residues. The V end lost 1 base, the J end lost 3 bases, and 14 bases lay between the germline ends. The V gene's germline CDR1 is MNHEY and CDR2 SMNVEV (reference sequence). The CDR3 reads CASSLWWDSKTDTQYF. For the CDR3, the DNA is TGTGCCAGCAGTTTATGGTGGGACTCTAAAACAGATACGCAGTATTTT.

This clone was seen once. The chain is built from TRBV6-1 and TRBJ2-1; TRBD2 agrees at 8 bases. Germline CDR1 reads MNHNS; CDR2 reads SASEGT. This CDR3 spans 16 amino acids. The V and J ends lost 1 base and 8 bases, in that order; junction bases with no gene match: 10. CDR3 nucleotides: TGTGCCAGCAGTGAAGAAGCGGGAGTAAATGGGGATGAGCAGTTCTTC. Translated, it gives CASSEEAGVNGDEQFF.

The chain employs TRBV27 and TRBJ2-5; 7 nucleotides match TRBD1. Per the germline V gene, CDR1 is MNHEY and CDR2 is SMNVEV (reference sequence). Trimming cost V 4 bases and J 5 bases; bases outside gene matches: 10. This CDR3 has 15 residues. Here the CDR3 DNA reads TGTGCCAGCAGTTCTAAACAGGGGACGCTGGAGACCCAGTACTTC. This translates into CASSSKQGTLETQYF.

This chain links TRBV5-5 with TRBJ2-7; 8 bases fit TRBD1. The CDR3 consists of 17 residues. The V and J ends lost 3 bases and 2 bases, in that order; junction bases with no gene match: 13. The germline gives CDR1 SGHKS, CDR2 YYEKEE (reference sequence). This CDR3 reads CASSSGQGVQRPYEQYF. The CDR3 DNA follows: TGTGCCAGCAGCTCTGGACAGGGTGTACAAAGGCCCTACGAGCAGTACTTC. Based on the CDR3 plus reference TRBV5-5 and TRBJ2-7, the full variable domain is DAGVTQSPTHLIKTRGQQVTLRCSPISGHKSVSWYQQVLGQGPQFIFQYYEKEERGRGNFPDRFSARQFPNYSSELNVNALLLGDSALYLCASSSGQGVQRPYEQYFGPGTRLTVT.

The genes are TRBV19 and TRBJ2-1; 8 nucleotides line up with TRBD2. Trimming removed 5 bases from V and 1 base from J; junction bases left unmatched: 4. The length of the CDR3 is 15 residues. Germline lookup yields CDR1 LNHDA and CDR2 SQIVND (reference sequence). CDR3 coding DNA: TGTGCCAGTAGTGCTGGACTAGCATCCTACAATGAGCAGTTCTTC. It codes for CASSAGLASYNEQFF. Using reference TRBV19 and TRBJ2-1 for the parts outside the CDR3, the full variable domain is DGGITQSPKYLFRKEGQNVTLSCEQNLNHDAMYWYRQDPGQGLRLIYYSQIVNDFQKGDIAEGYSVSREKKESFPLTVTSAQKNPTAFYLCASSAGLASYNEQFFGPGTRLTVL.

V is TRBV2 and J is TRBJ2-5; D gene ambiguous. The V end was cut by 5 bases, the J end by 5 bases, with 9 bases between. CDR3 size: 12 residues. The germline CDR1 and CDR2 sequences are SNHLY and FYNNEI. The DNA of the CDR3 is TGTGCCAGCAGTCAATTAGAGGAGACCCAGTACTTC. This translates into CASSQLEETQYF.

This clone occurred once. The rearrangement uses TRBV11-3 and TRBJ1-3; D uncertain. CDR3 length equals 15 residues. Germline CDR1 SGHNT, CDR2 YENEEA. Trimming cost V 2 bases and J 5 bases, with 13 bases left between them. The CDR3 sequence: CASSLITPPRNTIYF. CDR3 DNA sequence: TGTGCCAGCAGCTTAATCACTCCGCCCCGAAACACCATATATTTT.

This CDR3 is CASSAQGGLASIQYF. As DNA, the CDR3 is TGTGCCAGCAGCGCACAGGGGGGACTAGCGTCCATTCAGTACTTC. The rearrangement joins TRBV11-2 to TRBJ2-4; 10 nucleotides agree with TRBD2. Germline CDR1 and CDR2: SGHAT and FQNNGV. V lost 5 bases, J lost 9 bases, and 10 bases stayed unmatched. The CDR3 runs to 15 residues.

The V and J genes are TRBV2 and TRBJ2-1, with D tentatively TRBD1 (6 bases). V was trimmed by 4 bases and J by 8 bases, leaving 12 bases between them. The CDR3 has 13 amino acids. Germline V gene data show CDR1 as SNHLY and CDR2 as FYNNEI. The chain's CDR3 is CASSGQAAYEQFF. Written as DNA, the CDR3 is TGTGCCAGCAGTGGACAGGCGGCGTATGAGCAGTTCTTC. Based on the CDR3 plus reference TRBV2 and TRBJ2-1, the full variable domain is EPEVTQTPSHQVTQMGQEVILRCVPISNHLYFYWYRQILGQKVEFLVSFYNNEISEKSEIFDDQFSVERPDGSNFTLKIRSTKLEDSAMYFCASSGQAAYEQFFGPGTRLTVL.

J is TRBJ2-2 and V is TRBV15, with 14 bases lining up with TRBD2. CDR1 and CDR2 from the germline V gene are LNHNV and YYDKDF (reference sequence). Losses at the gene ends were 4 bases for V and 6 bases for J; bases not matched to a gene: 10. This CDR3 comprises 18 residues. The CDR3 is CATSNLAGTSGSPGELFF. CDR3 coding DNA: TGTGCCACCAGCAATCTTGCCGGGACTAGCGGGAGCCCCGGGGAGCTGTTTTTT. Full variable domain (missing parts from reference TRBV15 and TRBJ2-2): DAMVIQNPRYQVTQFGKPVTLSCSQTLNHNVMYWYQQKSSQAPKLLFHYYDKDFNNEADTPDNFQSRRPNTSFCFLDIRSPGLGDTAMYLCATSNLAGTSGSPGELFFGEGSRLTVL.

V and J are TRBV7-9 and TRBJ1-5; 7 positions agree with TRBD1. The junction had 8 bases not matched to a gene; V was cut back by 7 bases and J by 5 bases. CDR3 length equals 14 residues. The germline CDR1 and CDR2 sequences are SEHNR and FQNEAQ (reference sequence). The CDR3 DNA follows: TGTGCCAGCACCGGCGACAGGGACGATCAGCCCCAGCATTTT. Protein: CASTGDRDDQPQHF.

CDR3 coding DNA: TGTGCCTGGACTCGCGGAGCAGGGGGCAACGAGCAGTACTTC. It codes for CAWTRGAGGNEQYF. The chain couples TRBV30 to TRBJ2-7; TRBD1 agrees at 8 bases. Germline CDR1 GTSNPN, CDR2 SVGIG (reference sequence). Unmatched junction bases numbered 10, after V lost 4 bases and J lost 5 bases. The CDR3 contains 14 residues.

The CDR3 region has the DNA TGTGCCAGCAGCTTAGGCCCCAGACTAGCGGGCACAGATACGCAGTATTTT. Translation gives CASSLGPRLAGTDTQYF. V and J are TRBV7-3 and TRBJ2-3, with 9 bases that match TRBD2. Germline V CDR1 and CDR2: SGHTA, FQGTGA. The CDR3 is made up of 17 amino acids. V trimming: 2 bases; J trimming: 1 base; junction bases outside the gene matches: 7.

The gene calls are TRBV7-3 and TRBJ2-2; 7 nucleotides agree with TRBD2. This CDR3 spans 13 amino acids. Per germline, CDR1 SGHTA and CDR2 FQGTGA. V dropped 5 bases and J dropped 7; count of bases not matched to a gene: 4. This chain's CDR3 is CASSGGLVGELFF. In nucleotides, the CDR3 is TGTGCCAGCAGCGGAGGACTAGTCGGGGAGCTGTTTTTT. The full variable domain, with the rest looked up from reference TRBV7-3 and TRBJ2-2, is GAGVSQTPSNKVTEKGKYVELRCDPISGHTALYWYRQSLGQGPEFLIYFQGTGAADDSGLPNDRFFAVRPEGSVSTLKIQRTERGDSAVYLCASSGGLVGELFFGEGSRLTVL.

This sequence joins TRBV28 and TRBJ1-5; the D is unclear. Looked up from germline, CDR1 is MDHEN and CDR2 is SYDVKM. V was cut by 6 bases and J by 4 bases, with 4 bases left in between. The length of the CDR3 is 11 residues. DNA of the CDR3: TGTGCCAGCAGCCATAATCAGCCCCAGCATTTT. Amino acids: CASSHNQPQHF.